These 6 T cell receptor beta chains were all obtained from the same sample, sequenced in a study of T cells in women clearing cervical HPV infection. Clones were sequenced by immunoSEQ multiplex PCR, and TCRdb holds only the in-frame ones, with some missing. The sample has 30,000 to 35,000 clones. The sample was blood buffy coat. The origin of the receptors is a woman between 18 and 70 years old with a cervical HPV16 infection that either progressed to CIN3+ or cleared (not recorded which).

Points on this clone: The CDR3 goes on 3 residues after the read ends, and that part is filled in from the germline J gene. This chain links TRBV2 with TRBJ1-1, with D unclear. The germline gives CDR1 SNHLY, CDR2 FYNNEI. The CDR3 runs to 15 residues. V lost 2 bases and J lost 5, with 15 bases in between. The CDR3 loop is CASSERVRLGTEAFF. The CDR3 DNA, read in part, is TGTGCCAGCAGTGAAAGAGTCAGATTAGGGACTGAA.

About this clone: Sequencing ends 3 residues short of the CDR3 end; the germline J gene provides the rest. The J gene is TRBJ1-5, the V gene TRBV5-1; 10 nucleotides agree with TRBD1. From germline, CDR1 is SGHRS and CDR2 YFSETQ. This CDR3 contains 15 residues. J lost 8 bases, V lost 0 bases, and 5 bases had no gene match. The CDR3: CASSLGQGARKPQHF. CDR3 bases read: TGCGCCAGCAGCTTGGGACAGGGGGCGCGAAAGCCC.

Turning to this clone: The read is 3 residues too short to cover the CDR3 end, so that end is filled in from the germline J gene. The chain has TRBV28 and TRBJ2-3; TRBD2 agrees at 7 bases. With V trimmed by 6 bases and J by 1 base, 7 bases remained unmatched. The germline V gene encodes CDR1 MDHEN and CDR2 SYDVKM. This CDR3 is built from 15 residues. The sequenced CDR3 bases are TGTGCCAGCAGCCTATTAGGACTAGGCACAGATACG. It codes for CASSLLGLGTDT. The complete CDR3 protein is CASSLLGLGTDTQYF.

About this clone itself: The read ends 3 residues early relative to the CDR3; the germline J gene fills the gap. V usage is TRBV18 and J usage is TRBJ2-7; D uncertain. Germline V gene sequence: CDR1 KGHSH, CDR2 LQKENI. This CDR3 region has 13 residues. V was trimmed by 2 bases and J by 2 bases, leaving 7 bases between them. CDR3 residues: CASSPERAYEQYF. CDR3 DNA, as far as it was read: TGTGCCAGCTCACCAGAAAGGGCCTACGAG.

Remarks on this clone: The CDR3 goes on 3 residues after the read ends, and that part is filled in from the germline J gene. J is TRBJ2-7 and V is TRBV30; perhaps D is TRBD1 or TRBD2 (6 bases each). With 0 bases removed from V and 1 base from J, the gap between germline ends came to 13 bases. This CDR3 spans 15 amino acids. Germline lookup yields CDR1 GTSNPN and CDR2 SVGIG (reference sequence). The CDR3 reads CAWSVRGRRSYEQYF. The covered CDR3 bases are TGTGCCTGGAGTGTAAGGGGGAGGCGTTCCTACGAG.

Points on this clone: The missing CDR3 end, 3 residues past where the read stops, is filled in from the germline J gene. The chain couples TRBV7-3 to TRBJ2-5; D is possibly TRBD1 (5 bases). V lost 1 base to trimming and J lost 3 bases, with 6 bases between them. The CDR3 sequence is 13 residues long. Germline CDR1 is SGHTA and CDR2 is FQGTGA. The CDR3 bases that were read are TGTGCCAGCAGCTTAAGCAGGGAAGAGACC. Its protein product is CASSLSREET. The CDR3 as a whole reads CASSLSREETQYF.